This T cell receptor beta chain was sequenced during a study of technical replicates of blood from a handful of donors. The germline V gene has CDR1 MNHEY and CDR2 SMNVEV (reference sequence). V shed 2 bases and J shed 0 bases, with 14 bases lying between them. This CDR3 is 16 amino acids long. TCRdb's table, derived via immunoSEQ multiplex PCR, lists solely in-frame clones and lacks some. The sample carries tens of thousands of clones, roughly 96% recorded once. The sample was T cells isolated from PBMCs. This clonotype was sampled from a human donor in good health. The chain has TRBV27 and TRBJ2-7, with D maybe TRBD1 (6 bases). The CDR3 is CASSLGGGSSSYEQYF. CDR3 DNA: TGTGCCAGCAGTTTAGGGGGCGGCTCGAGCTCCTACGAGCAGTACTTC.